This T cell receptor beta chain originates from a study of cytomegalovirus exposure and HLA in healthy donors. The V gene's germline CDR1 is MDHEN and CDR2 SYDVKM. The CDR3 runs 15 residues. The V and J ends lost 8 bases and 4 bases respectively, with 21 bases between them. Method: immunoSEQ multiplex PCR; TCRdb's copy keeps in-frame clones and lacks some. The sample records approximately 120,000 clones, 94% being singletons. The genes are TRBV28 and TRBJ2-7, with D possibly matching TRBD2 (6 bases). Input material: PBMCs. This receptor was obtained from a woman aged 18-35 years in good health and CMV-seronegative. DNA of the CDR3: TGTGCCAGCCATAAATTCCGGCGGGGCGGATACGAGCAGTACTTC. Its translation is CASHKFRRGGYEQYF.